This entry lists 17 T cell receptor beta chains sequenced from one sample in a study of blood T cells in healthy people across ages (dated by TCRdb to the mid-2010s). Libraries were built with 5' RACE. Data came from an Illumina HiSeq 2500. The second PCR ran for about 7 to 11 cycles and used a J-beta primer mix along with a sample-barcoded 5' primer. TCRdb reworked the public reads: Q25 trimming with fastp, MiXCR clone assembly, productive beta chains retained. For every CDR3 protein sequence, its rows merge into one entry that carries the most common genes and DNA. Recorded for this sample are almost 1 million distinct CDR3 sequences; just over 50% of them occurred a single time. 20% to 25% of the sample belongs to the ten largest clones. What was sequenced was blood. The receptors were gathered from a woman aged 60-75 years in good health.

CDR3 coding DNA: TGTGCCAGCTCATCCGAGGCAGGGGGCAACTATGGCTACACCTTC. Translating it yields CASSSEAGGNYGYTF. The chain has TRBV18 and TRBJ1-2, with 8 nucleotides matching TRBD1. Germline CDR1 reads KGHSH; CDR2 reads LQKENI. J gave up 2 bases and V 5 bases, and 7 bases lay outside the gene matches. The CDR3 has 15 amino acids.

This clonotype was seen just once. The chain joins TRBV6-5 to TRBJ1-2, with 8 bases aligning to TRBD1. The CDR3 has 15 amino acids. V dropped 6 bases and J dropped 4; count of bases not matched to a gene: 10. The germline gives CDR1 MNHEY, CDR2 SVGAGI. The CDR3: CASRRGQEHPYGYTF. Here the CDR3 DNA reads TGTGCCAGCAGACGGGGACAGGAGCATCCCTATGGCTACACCTTC.

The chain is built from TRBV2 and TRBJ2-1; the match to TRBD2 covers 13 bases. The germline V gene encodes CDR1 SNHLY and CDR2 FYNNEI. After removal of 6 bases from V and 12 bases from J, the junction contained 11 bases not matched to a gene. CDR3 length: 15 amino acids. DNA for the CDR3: TGTGCCAGCAGGACACTAGCGGGAGGGCCCGGTGTGCAGTTCTTC. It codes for CASRTLAGGPGVQFF. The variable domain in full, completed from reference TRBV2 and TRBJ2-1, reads EPEVTQTPSHQVTQMGQEVILRCVPISNHLYFYWYRQILGQKVEFLVSFYNNEISEKSEIFDDQFSVERPDGSNFTLKIRSTKLEDSAMYFCASRTLAGGPGVQFFGPGTRLTVL.

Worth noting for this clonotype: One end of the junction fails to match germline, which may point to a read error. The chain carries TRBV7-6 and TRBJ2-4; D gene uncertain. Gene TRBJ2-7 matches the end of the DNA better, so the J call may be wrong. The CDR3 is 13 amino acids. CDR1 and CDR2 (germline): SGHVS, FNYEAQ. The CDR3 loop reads CTSSSLPAYEQYF. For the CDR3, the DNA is TGTACCAGCAGCAGTCTACCGGCCTACGAGCAGTACTTC.

The CDR3 nucleotides read TGCGCCAGCAGCCAAGCGGGACGGACAATCCCTGGGGAGACCCAGTACTTC. Its protein is CASSQAGRTIPGETQYF. This chain joins TRBV4-1 and TRBJ2-5; D possibly uses TRBD1 or TRBD2 (5 bases each). This CDR3 has 17 residues. Trimming removed 1 base at V and 5 bases at J, with 20 bases between. CDR1 and CDR2 from the germline V gene are MGHRA and YSYEKL.

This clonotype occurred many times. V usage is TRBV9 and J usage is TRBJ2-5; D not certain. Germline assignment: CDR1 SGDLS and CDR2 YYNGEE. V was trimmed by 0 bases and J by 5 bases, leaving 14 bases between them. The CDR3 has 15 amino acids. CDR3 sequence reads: CASSVVGLLQETQYF. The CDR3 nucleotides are TGTGCCAGCAGCGTAGTAGGGTTGTTACAGGAGACCCAGTACTTC.

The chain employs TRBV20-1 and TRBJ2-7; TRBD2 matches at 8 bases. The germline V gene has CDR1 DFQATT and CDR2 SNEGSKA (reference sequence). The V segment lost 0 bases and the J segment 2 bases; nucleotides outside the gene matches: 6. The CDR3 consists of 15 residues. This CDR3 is CSAREGAGGAYEQYF. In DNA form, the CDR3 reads TGCAGTGCTAGAGAAGGGGCCGGGGGGGCCTACGAGCAGTACTTC.

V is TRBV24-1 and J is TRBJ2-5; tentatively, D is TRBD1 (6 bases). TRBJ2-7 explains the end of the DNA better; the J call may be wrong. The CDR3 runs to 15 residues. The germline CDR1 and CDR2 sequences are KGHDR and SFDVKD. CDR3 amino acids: CATSDTGSSNYEQYF. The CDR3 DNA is TGTGCCACCAGTGACACAGGGAGCTCCAACTACGAGCAGTACTTC.

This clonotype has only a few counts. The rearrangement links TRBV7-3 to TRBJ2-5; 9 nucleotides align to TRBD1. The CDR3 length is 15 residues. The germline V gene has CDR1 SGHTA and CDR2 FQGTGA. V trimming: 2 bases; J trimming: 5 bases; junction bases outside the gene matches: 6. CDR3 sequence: CASSLWGGTGETQYF. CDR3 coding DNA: TGTGCCAGCAGCTTATGGGGGGGGACAGGGGAGACCCAGTACTTC.

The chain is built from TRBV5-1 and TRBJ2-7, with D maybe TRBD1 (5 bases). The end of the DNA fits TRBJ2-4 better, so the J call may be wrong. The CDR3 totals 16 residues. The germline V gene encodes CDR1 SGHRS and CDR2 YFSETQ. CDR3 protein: CASSDSASLAKNIQYF. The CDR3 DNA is TGCGCCAGCAGTGACAGCGCATCGTTAGCCAAAAACATTCAGTACTTC.

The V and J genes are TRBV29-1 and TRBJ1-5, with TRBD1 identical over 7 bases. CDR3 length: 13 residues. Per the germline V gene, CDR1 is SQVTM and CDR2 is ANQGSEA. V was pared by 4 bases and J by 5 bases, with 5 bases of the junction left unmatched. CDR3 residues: CSVGTGGDQPQHF. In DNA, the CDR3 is TGCAGCGTTGGGACAGGTGGCGATCAGCCCCAGCATTTT.

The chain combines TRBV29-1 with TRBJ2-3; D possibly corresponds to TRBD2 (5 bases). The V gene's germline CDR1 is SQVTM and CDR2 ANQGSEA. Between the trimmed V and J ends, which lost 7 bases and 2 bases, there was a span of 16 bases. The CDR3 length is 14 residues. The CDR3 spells CSEKPGLLTDTQYF. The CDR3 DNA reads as TGCAGCGAAAAGCCCGGACTTCTCACAGATACGCAGTATTTT.

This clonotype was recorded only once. In DNA, the CDR3 is TGCGCCAGCAGCCACGGCGGAGGGGAGGTCTATGGCTACACCTTC. Its translation: CASSHGGGEVYGYTF. The rearrangement links TRBV4-1 to TRBJ1-2; tentative D call: TRBD1 (5 bases). The CDR3 extends over 15 amino acids. V gave up 3 bases and J gave up 4 bases, with 15 bases separating them. Germline-derived CDR1 and CDR2 are MGHRA and YSYEKL.

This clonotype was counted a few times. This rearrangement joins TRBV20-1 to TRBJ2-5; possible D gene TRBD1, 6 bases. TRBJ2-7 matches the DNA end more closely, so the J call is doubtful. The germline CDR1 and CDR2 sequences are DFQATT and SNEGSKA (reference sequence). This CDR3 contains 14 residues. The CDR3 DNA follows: TGCAGTGCTAGACAAACCATCGGACAGCCCGAGCAGTACTTC. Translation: CSARQTIGQPEQYF.

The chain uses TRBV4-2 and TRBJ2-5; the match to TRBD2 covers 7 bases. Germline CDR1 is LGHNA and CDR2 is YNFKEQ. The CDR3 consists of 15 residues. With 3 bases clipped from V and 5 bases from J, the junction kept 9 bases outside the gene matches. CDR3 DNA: TGTGCCAGCAGCCAGGTACTAGCGAGTGCGGAGACCCAGTACTTC. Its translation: CASSQVLASAETQYF.

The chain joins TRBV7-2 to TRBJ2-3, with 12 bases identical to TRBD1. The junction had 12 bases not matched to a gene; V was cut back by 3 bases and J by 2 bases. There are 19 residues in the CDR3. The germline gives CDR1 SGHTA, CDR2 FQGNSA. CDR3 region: CASSLTGTGGATNTDTQYF. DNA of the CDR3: TGTGCCAGCAGCTTGACCGGGACAGGGGGCGCCACGAACACAGATACGCAGTATTTT. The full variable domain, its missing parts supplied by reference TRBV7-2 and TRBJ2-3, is GAGVSQSPSNKVTEKGKDVELRCDPISGHTALYWYRQSLGQGLEFLIYFQGNSAPDKSGLPSDRFSAERTGGSVSTLTIQRTQQEDSAVYLCASSLTGTGGATNTDTQYFGPGTRLTVL.

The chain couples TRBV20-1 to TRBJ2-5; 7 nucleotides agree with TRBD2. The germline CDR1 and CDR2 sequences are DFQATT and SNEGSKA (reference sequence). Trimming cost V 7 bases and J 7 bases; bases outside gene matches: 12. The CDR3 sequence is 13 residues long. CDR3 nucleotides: TGCAGTGGACGATCGGGGGTAGCGGGGACCCAGTACTTC. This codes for CSGRSGVAGTQYF.